This T cell receptor beta chain originates from a study of T-cell memory formation after mild COVID-19. TCRdb itself ran the 5' RACE reads through MiXCR, one entry per CDR3 protein. This table has about 140,000 distinct CDR3 sequences, about 14% appearing once. The V and J ends lost 7 bases and 3 bases respectively, with 16 bases between them. Germline-derived CDR1 and CDR2 are SQVTM and ANQGSEA. The CDR3 runs 13 residues. The sample taken for sequencing was PBMCs or a T cell subset sorted from them (not recorded which). The rearrangement links TRBV29-1 to TRBJ2-7; no firm D call. The clonotype was recovered from an adult woman who had mild COVID-19 (a few samples of this study predate the infection). Cell type and time point are not known. Here the CDR3 reads CSARSLAGYEQYF. The DNA for the CDR3 is TGCAGCGCCCGGAGCCTCGCCGGCTACGAGCAGTACTTC.